These T cell receptor beta chains were read from a single sample in a study of STAT5B mutations in CD4+ large granular lymphocyte leukemia. Method: immunoSEQ multiplex PCR; TCRdb's copy keeps in-frame clones and lacks some. The table lists fewer than 50,000 clones, around 82% of them singletons. Specimen: CD4+ T cells from blood buffy coats. The receptors were gathered from a human donor in good health. CDR3s include the opening cysteine and the closing phenylalanine or tryptophan. D genes are given only for firm matches.

v_call,j_call,d_call,cdr3_aa
TRBV4-2,TRBJ2-4,TRBD2,CASSQAWGEGVDIQYF
TRBV25-1,TRBJ1-4,TRBD1,CASRMTGGNEKLFF
TRBV5-1,TRBJ2-5,.,CASSLKETQYF
TRBV5-1,TRBJ1-2,.,CASSRFPGHENYGYTF
TRBV28,TRBJ2-7,.,CASSSPRVSSYEQYF
TRBV19,TRBJ1-2,.,CASKTDANYGYTF
TRBV6-1,TRBJ1-2,.,CATKMQGGDYGYTF
TRBV19,TRBJ2-2,TRBD2,CASRLLAGNTGELFF
TRBV6-6,TRBJ2-1,.,CASREGQGGGEQFF
TRBV2,TRBJ1-1,.,CASRDEGDTEAFF
TRBV21-1,TRBJ2-6,.,CASSKETTSGANVLTF
TRBV10-1,TRBJ2-5,.,CASSRRTKYQETQYF
TRBV19,TRBJ2-1,TRBD2,CASSIDSGSSDEQFF